The 5 T cell receptor beta chains given below trace back to one sample, sequenced in a study of cytomegalovirus exposure and HLA in healthy donors. TCRdb's table, derived via immunoSEQ multiplex PCR, lists solely in-frame clones and lacks some. The sample records roughly 300,000 clones, about nine tenths being singletons. The sample taken for sequencing was PBMCs. The receptors come from a woman in her 30s in good health and CMV-seropositive.

This rearrangement joins TRBV18 to TRBJ2-5, with 9 positions matching TRBD1. Trimming removed 5 bases from V and 2 bases from J; junction bases left unmatched: 15. The CDR3 extends over 18 amino acids. Germline values: CDR1 KGHSH, CDR2 LQKENI. DNA for the CDR3: TGTGCCAGCTCATTCCCGGGACAGGGTTTAGGACTACAAGAGACCCAGTACTTC. It encodes CASSFPGQGLGLQETQYF.

A remark on this clone: Other DNA sequences of this sample code for an identical CDR3. The chain employs TRBV9 and TRBJ2-1; no definite D call. This CDR3 has 10 amino acids. V dropped 3 bases and J dropped 7 bases, with 2 bases sitting between them. CDR1 and CDR2 (germline): SGDLS, YYNGEE. Here the CDR3 reads CASSGNEQFF. The CDR3 DNA sequence: TGTGCCAGCAGCGGTAATGAGCAGTTCTTC.

The V and J genes are TRBV5-6 and TRBJ2-1, with 11 positions matching TRBD2. Trimming at V came to 3 bases and at J to 2 bases, leaving 7 bases not matched to a gene. This CDR3 is built from 17 residues. CDR1 is SGHDT and CDR2 is YYEEEE in the germline V gene. The CDR3 loop reads CASSSQLSGGAYNEQFF. The DNA for the CDR3 is TGTGCCAGCAGCTCTCAGCTTAGCGGGGGGGCCTACAATGAGCAGTTCTTC.

The chain recombines TRBV2 with TRBJ2-2; possibly TRBD2 for D (5 bases). Trimming removed 2 bases from V and 4 bases from J, with 11 bases in between. Germline values: CDR1 SNHLY, CDR2 FYNNEI. This CDR3 is built from 15 residues. The CDR3 DNA sequence: TGTGCCAGCAGTGAAAATAGGCTAGCCACCGGGGAGCTGTTTTTT. Protein: CASSENRLATGELFF.

Written as DNA, the CDR3 is TGTGCCAGCAGCGCGGTTAGCAATCAGCCCCAGCATTTT. It encodes CASSAVSNQPQHF. V gene TRBV9 combines with J gene TRBJ1-5; D is unclear. Trimming pared 3 bases from V and 0 bases from J, leaving 4 bases between. Germline values: CDR1 SGDLS, CDR2 YYNGEE. This CDR3 region has 13 residues.